Listed below are T cell receptor beta chains from one sample, sequenced in a study of cytomegalovirus exposure and HLA in healthy donors. TCRdb's copy holds only in-frame clones and misses some; the assay was immunoSEQ multiplex PCR. The table lists 60,000 to 85,000 clones, about 75% of them singletons. The material sequenced was PBMCs. These TCRs come from a man aged 55 to 69 in good health and CMV-seropositive. Both conserved end residues are trimmed from each CDR3. Each record gives: clone size, J gene, V gene, CDR3 protein. Clone sizes are given selectively: once, few, many, or a class where the clone is expanded.

clone_size: -
j_call: TRBJ2-5
v_call: TRBV7-9
cdr3_aa: SSSLVSSGVETQY

clone_size: once
j_call: TRBJ1-1
v_call: TRBV7-9
cdr3_aa: ASSLQQGVAF

clone_size: few
j_call: TRBJ2-5
v_call: TRBV19
cdr3_aa: ASSRTEETQY

clone_size: few
j_call: TRBJ2-7
v_call: TRBV30
cdr3_aa: AWSGDETGSYEQY

clone_size: few
j_call: TRBJ1-3
v_call: TRBV7-8
cdr3_aa: ASSSGGGEGVTIY

clone_size: once
j_call: TRBJ1-1
v_call: TRBV11-2
cdr3_aa: ASSSGQGASATGAF

clone_size: few
j_call: TRBJ2-7
v_call: TRBV6-6
cdr3_aa: ASTDSPEHYEQY

clone_size: -
j_call: TRBJ1-1
v_call: TRBV5-5
cdr3_aa: ASSWGDRLNTEAF

clone_size: -
j_call: TRBJ2-5
v_call: TRBV27
cdr3_aa: ASSLLGERGQETQY

clone_size: -
j_call: TRBJ1-2
v_call: TRBV5-6
cdr3_aa: ASSLQGTDGYT

clone_size: -
j_call: TRBJ1-1
v_call: TRBV18
cdr3_aa: ASSYPNTEAF

clone_size: few
j_call: TRBJ2-7
v_call: TRBV4-1
cdr3_aa: ASSQGPEGSGYEQY

clone_size: -
j_call: TRBJ1-1
v_call: TRBV5-4
cdr3_aa: ASSDINEAF

clone_size: once
j_call: TRBJ2-7
v_call: TRBV5-5
cdr3_aa: ASSSGLATYEQY

clone_size: -
j_call: TRBJ2-7
v_call: TRBV5-1
cdr3_aa: ASSLAEFVAYEQY

clone_size: -
j_call: TRBJ2-7
v_call: TRBV7-9
cdr3_aa: ASSFLPDEQY

clone_size: -
j_call: TRBJ1-1
v_call: TRBV4-1
cdr3_aa: ASSHLGLPLGAF

clone_size: -
j_call: TRBJ1-3
v_call: TRBV11-2
cdr3_aa: ASSFTGSGNTIY

clone_size: -
j_call: TRBJ1-3
v_call: TRBV7-2
cdr3_aa: ASSLSQVRAGNTIY

clone_size: -
j_call: TRBJ2-7
v_call: TRBV2
cdr3_aa: ASTLDRGRYEQY

clone_size: few
j_call: TRBJ1-3
v_call: TRBV30
cdr3_aa: AHASGTAGNTIY

clone_size: -
j_call: TRBJ1-2
v_call: TRBV14
cdr3_aa: ASSPAGGRRYT

clone_size: -
j_call: TRBJ1-4
v_call: TRBV2
cdr3_aa: ASTRTGATNEKLF

clone_size: few
j_call: TRBJ2-2
v_call: TRBV5-1
cdr3_aa: ASSLGVSGELF

clone_size: -
j_call: TRBJ2-7
v_call: TRBV10-1
cdr3_aa: ASSRTSGTLPYEQY

clone_size: -
j_call: TRBJ2-6
v_call: TRBV29-1
cdr3_aa: SVGVSGANVLT

clone_size: -
j_call: TRBJ1-4
v_call: TRBV5-6
cdr3_aa: ASSPSSGNEKLF

clone_size: few
j_call: TRBJ2-3
v_call: TRBV30
cdr3_aa: AWSDPSGRARDTDTQY

clone_size: few
j_call: TRBJ2-7
v_call: TRBV27
cdr3_aa: ASSFGQGGEQY

clone_size: -
j_call: TRBJ2-3
v_call: TRBV20-1
cdr3_aa: SALRGDTQY

clone_size: few
j_call: TRBJ2-5
v_call: TRBV4-1
cdr3_aa: ASSQRMAGEQETQY

clone_size: -
j_call: TRBJ2-1
v_call: TRBV21-1
cdr3_aa: ASSKLLGEQF

clone_size: once
j_call: TRBJ1-1
v_call: TRBV5-8
cdr3_aa: ASSARGGVTEAF

clone_size: -
j_call: TRBJ2-7
v_call: TRBV27
cdr3_aa: ASSLGGQGSEQY

clone_size: few
j_call: TRBJ2-7
v_call: TRBV28
cdr3_aa: ASSPWGVVYEQY

clone_size: few
j_call: TRBJ2-1
v_call: TRBV11-3
cdr3_aa: ASSPSGALYNEQF

clone_size: once
j_call: TRBJ1-2
v_call: TRBV30
cdr3_aa: AWTPRGFEGYT

clone_size: -
j_call: TRBJ1-2
v_call: TRBV25-1
cdr3_aa: ASLDRAAYGYT

clone_size: -
j_call: TRBJ2-1
v_call: TRBV27
cdr3_aa: ASSKLESSHEQF

clone_size: -
j_call: TRBJ2-1
v_call: TRBV7-3
cdr3_aa: ASSLRLAEVNEQF

clone_size: -
j_call: TRBJ2-3
v_call: TRBV13
cdr3_aa: ASSFTGAGDTQY

clone_size: -
j_call: TRBJ1-5
v_call: TRBV5-1
cdr3_aa: ASSIQPQH

clone_size: -
j_call: TRBJ2-3
v_call: TRBV19
cdr3_aa: ASSPPSGTGDTDTQY

clone_size: -
j_call: TRBJ2-2
v_call: TRBV29-1
cdr3_aa: SAYLRVSGELF

clone_size: -
j_call: TRBJ1-2
v_call: TRBV7-6
cdr3_aa: ASSLGQNYGYT

clone_size: -
j_call: TRBJ1-5
v_call: TRBV7-6
cdr3_aa: ASSLRGGESNQPQH

clone_size: -
j_call: TRBJ2-1
v_call: TRBV7-7
cdr3_aa: ASSLFAGGYNEQF

clone_size: few
j_call: TRBJ2-3
v_call: TRBV7-6
cdr3_aa: ASSFLGLAGGRTDTQY

clone_size: -
j_call: TRBJ2-7
v_call: TRBV18
cdr3_aa: ASSPTTGNSYEQY

clone_size: once
j_call: TRBJ2-2
v_call: TRBV9
cdr3_aa: ASSVTSGAGGELF

clone_size: -
j_call: TRBJ1-1
v_call: TRBV29-1
cdr3_aa: SAGTASHSEAF

clone_size: once
j_call: TRBJ1-2
v_call: TRBV5-5
cdr3_aa: ASRSDRGSCGYT

clone_size: -
j_call: TRBJ1-1
v_call: TRBV5-1
cdr3_aa: ASSLTGAGTEAF